Listed below are T cell receptor beta chains from one sample, sequenced in a study of Ad26.COV2.S vaccination and SARS-CoV-2 variants. Profiling relied on immunoSEQ multiplex PCR, and the TCRdb table lists in-frame clones only, not all of them. Among about 500,000 clones listed, roughly 87% were seen once. The input for sequencing was peripheral blood, taken in a trial of Ad26.COV2.S vaccine versus placebo. The origin of the receptors is a person aged 18 to 59 who received the Ad26.COV2.S COVID-19 vaccine or a placebo. CDR3s include the opening cysteine and the closing phenylalanine or tryptophan. D genes are given only for firm matches. Clone size, where shown, is once, few, many, or a class for clones that have expanded.

d_call	v_call	clone_size	j_call	cdr3_aa	cdr3_nt
NA	TRBV7-2	NA	TRBJ2-7	CASSLGTTYEQYF	TGTGCCAGCAGCTTAGGGACGACCTACGAGCAGTACTTC
NA	TRBV19	few	TRBJ1-5	CASTLGGGYSNQPQHF	TGTGCCAGTACCCTGGGTGGGGGATATAGCAATCAGCCCCAGCATTTT
NA	TRBV2	once	TRBJ1-4	CASSNLARGEKLFF	TGTGCCAGCAGTAACTTAGCCAGGGGTGAAAAACTGTTTTTT
TRBD1	TRBV27	NA	TRBJ1-5	CASSLSHRGNQPQHF	TGTGCCAGCAGTCTCTCTCACAGGGGAAATCAGCCCCAGCATTTT
NA	TRBV1	NA	TRBJ2-1	CTSSPGFGYLYNEQFF	TGCACCAGCAGCCCCGGGTTCGGATACCTCTACAATGAGCAGTTCTTC
NA	TRBV14	NA	TRBJ1-2	CASSQVGGKEGYTF	TGTGCCAGCAGCCAAGTTGGAGGGAAAGAAGGCTACACCTTC
TRBD2	TRBV7-8	NA	TRBJ2-2	CASSPYLAENTGELFF	TGTGCCAGCAGCCCATATCTAGCGGAGAACACCGGGGAGCTGTTTTTT
NA	TRBV27	NA	TRBJ1-5	CASKDGNSNQPQHF	TGTGCCAGTAAAGACGGGAATAGCAATCAGCCCCAGCATTTT
NA	TRBV7-9	many	TRBJ2-5	CASSPLQGTGETQYF	TGTGCCAGCAGCCCCCTGCAGGGAACAGGAGAGACCCAGTACTTC
NA	TRBV9	NA	TRBJ2-7	CASSANSMGREQYF	TGTGCCAGCAGCGCCAACTCGATGGGGAGGGAGCAGTACTTC
NA	TRBV18	NA	TRBJ2-7	CASSPDSYEQYF	TGTGCCAGCTCACCCGACAGTTACGAGCAGTACTTC
TRBD1	TRBV2	NA	TRBJ1-5	CASARQGVRNQPQHF	TGTGCCAGCGCCCGACAGGGGGTTCGCAATCAGCCCCAGCATTTT
NA	TRBV6-6	NA	TRBJ1-1	CASSYVRGMNTEAFF	TGTGCCAGCAGTTACGTCCGGGGGATGAACACTGAAGCTTTCTTT
NA	TRBV5-5	many	TRBJ1-3	CASSIGEFTGNTIYF	TGTGCCAGCAGCATAGGGGAGTTCACTGGAAACACCATATATTTT
TRBD2	TRBV24-1	NA	TRBJ2-1	CATSDSGTSGKGSFEQFF	TGTGCCACCAGTGATTCTGGGACTAGCGGGAAGGGATCCTTTGAGCAGTTCTTC
NA	TRBV7-9	NA	TRBJ2-6	CASNRAGANVLTF	TGTGCCAGCAACAGGGCCGGGGCCAACGTCCTGACTTTC
NA	TRBV19	NA	TRBJ2-1	CASSPSWTVSSYNEQFF	TGTGCCAGTAGTCCTAGTTGGACAGTCAGCTCCTACAATGAGCAGTTCTTC
NA	TRBV3-1/TRBV3-2	NA	TRBJ2-7	CASSRNGGRGYEQYF	TGTGCCAGCAGCAGGAATGGGGGGCGTGGATACGAGCAGTACTTC
NA	TRBV2	NA	TRBJ1-1	CASTLDRNTEAFF	TGTGCCAGCACCCTCGACAGAAACACTGAAGCTTTCTTT
NA	TRBV5-1	once	TRBJ1-2	CASSLQGQDGIGGYGYTF	TGCGCCAGCAGCTTGCAGGGCCAGGACGGGATAGGGGGCTATGGCTACACCTTC
NA	TRBV11-2	NA	TRBJ1-4	CASSLVGAGKNEKLFF	TGTGCCAGCAGCTTAGTTGGGGCCGGAAAAAATGAAAAACTGTTTTTT
NA	TRBV12-3/TRBV12-4	NA	TRBJ2-7	CASSLGGQAEQYF	TGTGCCAGCAGTTTGGGGGGGCAGGCCGAGCAGTACTTC
TRBD2	TRBV25-1	NA	TRBJ2-7	CASSESGRMDYEQYF	TGTGCCAGCAGTGAGAGCGGGAGAATGGACTACGAGCAGTACTTC
NA	TRBV29-1	NA	TRBJ2-7	CSVVAPGRSNEQYF	TGCAGCGTTGTGGCGCCGGGTAGGTCGAACGAGCAGTACTTC
NA	TRBV30	NA	TRBJ1-2	CAWMPGSRGYTF	TGTGCCTGGATGCCGGGCTCCAGGGGCTACACCTTC
NA	TRBV9	NA	TRBJ1-6	CASSGTDYNSPLHF	TGTGCCAGCAGCGGGACAGACTATAATTCACCCCTCCACTTT
NA	TRBV9	NA	TRBJ1-1	CASSVGGETEAFF	TGTGCCAGCAGCGTCGGGGGTGAGACTGAAGCTTTCTTT
NA	TRBV28	NA	TRBJ1-2	CASSPESGGGGYTF	TGTGCCAGCAGTCCCGAGTCGGGGGGCGGTGGCTACACCTTC
TRBD1	TRBV5-1	NA	TRBJ1-2	CASSLGNVMTGGGYGYTF	TGCGCCAGCAGCCTCGGAAACGTAATGACAGGGGGTGGCTATGGCTACACCTTC
NA	TRBV14	NA	TRBJ1-2	CASSQVGGALYGYTF	TGTGCCAGCAGCCAAGTAGGTGGGGCGCTCTATGGCTACACCTTC
TRBD1	TRBV14	once	TRBJ2-7	CASSRTGLRDEQYF	TGTGCCAGCAGCCGGACAGGACTCCGCGACGAGCAGTACTTC
NA	TRBV3-1/TRBV3-2	NA	TRBJ2-7	CASSQEAGSYEQYF	TGTGCCAGCAGCCAAGAGGCGGGCTCCTACGAGCAGTACTTC
NA	TRBV11-1	NA	TRBJ2-7	CASRTDRLALEQYF	TGTGCCAGCCGCACGGACAGATTGGCGCTCGAGCAGTACTTC